This T cell receptor (beta chain) was captured in a study of blood T cell repertoires in COVID-19. In the authors' methods: For nucleated cells, counts were estimated from reference gene primer amplification. Assay used: immunoSEQ multiplex PCR; TCRdb lists only in-frame clones, some missing. That table supplies the V and J calls and clone size; D and trimming were determined from the DNA. The data show about 120,000 clones, with more than 75% seen just once and just under 30% held by the top ten. V shed 3 bases and J 5 bases; nucleotides not matched to a gene: 12. The germline V gene encodes CDR1 WSHSY and CDR2 SAAADI. This CDR3 comprises 16 residues.

The rearrangement links TRBV10-2 to TRBJ1-2; 7 bases line up with TRBD1. This TCR derives from a woman between 65 and 79 years old with acute or convalescent COVID-19. Specimen: peripheral blood. The CDR3 DNA reads TGCGCCAGCAGTGAAAAGGGGGCTGGAGAGTCTTATGGCTACACCTTC. It translates to CASSEKGAGESYGYTF.